The 14 T cell receptor beta chains below were found in one sample sequenced in a study of a mutant IDH1 vaccine in newly diagnosed glioma. Repertoires were generated with immunoSEQ multiplex PCR, while TCRdb's copy carries only in-frame clones and drops some. The sample holds under 90,000 clones, 79% seen once. Stated time point: baseline, week 1 (first vaccination visit). Treatment described: pre-vaccination baseline after standard-of-care therapy. Specimen: PBMCs, collected from a glioma patient treated with radiotherapy, temozolomide or both. The receptors originated from a man aged 50-59 years with glioma.

The chain recombines TRBV29-1 with TRBJ1-3; D possibly corresponds to TRBD1 (5 bases). Germline assignment: CDR1 SQVTM and CDR2 ANQGSEA. The CDR3 has 14 residues. Trimming shortened V by 2 bases and J by 3 bases, and 11 bases separated the two germline ends. CDR3 nucleotide sequence: TGCAGCGTTGAATTGACAGAACGTGGAAACACCATATATTTT. Its protein product is CSVELTERGNTIYF.

The gene calls are TRBV14 and TRBJ1-5, with TRBD1 as a possible D gene (6 bases). The germline V and J ends were trimmed by 0 bases and 7 bases, with 13 bases remaining between them. Germline lookup yields CDR1 SGHDN and CDR2 FVKESK. The CDR3 runs 15 residues. The CDR3 here is CASSQEGYRDQPQHF. The CDR3 region has the DNA TGTGCCAGCAGCCAAGAAGGGTACAGGGACCAGCCCCAGCATTTT.

CDR3 protein: CASSLRPGQGSGNTIYF. The CDR3 region has the DNA TGTGCCAGCAGTTTAAGGCCCGGACAGGGCTCTGGAAACACCATATATTTT. The rearrangement joins TRBV28 to TRBJ1-3, with 8 nucleotides matching TRBD1. The germline V gene encodes CDR1 MDHEN and CDR2 SYDVKM. The junction had 6 bases not matched to a gene; V was cut back by 2 bases and J by 0 bases. This CDR3 is 17 amino acids long.

The CDR3 reads CASRRTGRGNQPQHF. CDR3 nucleotides: TGTGCCAGCAGACGGACAGGGAGAGGCAATCAGCCCCAGCATTTT. The genes are TRBV6-5 and TRBJ1-5, with 8 bases lining up with TRBD1. Germline values: CDR1 MNHEY, CDR2 SVGAGI. CDR3 size: 15 residues. V shed 6 bases and J 2 bases; nucleotides not matched to a gene: 6.

The CDR3 DNA is TGTGCCAGCAGCGAGACAGGGGAGAGCAATCAGCCCCAGCATTTT. It encodes CASSETGESNQPQHF. The rearrangement uses TRBV2 and TRBJ1-5; 8 bases match TRBD1. Unmatched junction bases numbered 5, after V lost 6 bases and J lost 1 base. Looked up from germline, CDR1 is SNHLY and CDR2 is FYNNEI. CDR3 length: 15 amino acids. Looking up the rest from reference TRBV2 and TRBJ1-5 gives the full variable domain: EPEVTQTPSHQVTQMGQEVILRCVPISNHLYFYWYRQILGQKVEFLVSFYNNEISEKSEIFDDQFSVERPDGSNFTLKIRSTKLEDSAMYFCASSETGESNQPQHFGDGTRLSIL.

By its share, this clone is medium-sized. The rearrangement joins TRBV29-1 to TRBJ1-4; D unclear. Germline-derived CDR1 and CDR2 are SQVTM and ANQGSEA. V lost 4 bases and J 8 bases, leaving 14 bases between the germline ends. This CDR3 has 13 residues. The DNA of the CDR3 is TGCAGCGTTGTGGGCCCGGATCGGGAAAAACTGTTTTTT. This sequence encodes CSVVGPDREKLFF.

This chain joins TRBV5-1 and TRBJ2-3, with 8 bases that match TRBD1. The CDR3 spans 15 residues. The germline V gene has CDR1 SGHRS and CDR2 YFSETQ. V was pared by 4 bases and J by 4 bases, with 8 bases of the junction left unmatched. CDR3 amino acids: CASSGSDREADTQYF. The CDR3 coding sequence is TGCGCCAGCAGCGGATCGGACAGGGAGGCAGATACGCAGTATTTT. The complete variable domain, with remaining parts taken from reference TRBV5-1 and TRBJ2-3, reads KAGVTQTPRYLIKTRGQQVTLSCSPISGHRSVSWYQQTPGQGLQFLFEYFSETQRNKGNFPGRFSGRQFSNSRSEMNVSTLELGDSALYLCASSGSDREADTQYFGPGTRLTVL.

The table lists this clone with a few counts. The gene calls are TRBV7-9 and TRBJ2-1; D possibly matches TRBD1 or TRBD2 (6 bases each). V dropped 3 bases and J dropped 7 bases, with 19 bases sitting between them. Germline V gene data show CDR1 as SEHNR and CDR2 as FQNEAQ (reference sequence). CDR3 length equals 16 residues. The CDR3 is CASSFRGGQVWNEQFF. CDR3 DNA sequence: TGTGCCAGCAGCTTCCGAGGGGGGCAAGTATGGAATGAGCAGTTCTTC.

This rearrangement joins TRBV6-5 to TRBJ2-1; D is possibly TRBD2 (6 bases). CDR1 MNHEY and CDR2 SVGAGI come from the germline V gene. V gave up 8 bases and J gave up 10 bases, with 12 bases separating them. CDR3 length: 11 residues. The CDR3 region has the DNA TGTGCCAGCTACCGCGGGGAGGAGCAGTTCTTC. Amino acids: CASYRGEEQFF.

V usage is TRBV9 and J usage is TRBJ2-7; 13 bases match TRBD2. Germline lookup yields CDR1 SGDLS and CDR2 YYNGEE. The CDR3 extends over 16 amino acids. V lost 3 bases to trimming and J lost 4 bases; unmatched junction nucleotides: 7. CDR3 sequence reads: CASSAGGTSGDYEQYF. The CDR3 nucleotides read TGTGCCAGCAGCGCCGGGGGGACTAGCGGGGATTACGAGCAGTACTTC.

This clone was found a few times. The J gene is TRBJ1-1, the V gene TRBV5-1; D may be TRBD1 (5 bases). The CDR3 length is 13 residues. Germline V gene lookup returns CDR1 SGHRS and CDR2 YFSETQ. The V and J ends lost 4 bases and 1 base respectively, with 8 bases between them. The CDR3 here is CASSEQENTEAFF. The CDR3 DNA follows: TGCGCCAGCAGCGAACAGGAGAACACTGAAGCTTTCTTT. The whole variable domain, remainder taken from reference TRBV5-1 and TRBJ1-1, is KAGVTQTPRYLIKTRGQQVTLSCSPISGHRSVSWYQQTPGQGLQFLFEYFSETQRNKGNFPGRFSGRQFSNSRSEMNVSTLELGDSALYLCASSEQENTEAFFGQGTRLTVV.

About this clone: Its ends do not fully match the called genes, so a read error is possible. The rearrangement links TRBV7-2 to TRBJ2-5, with no clear D. The CDR3 runs 11 residues. The V gene's germline CDR1 is SGHTA and CDR2 FQGNSA. CDR3 nucleotide sequence: TGTGCCAGCAGTCAGATTGAGACCCAGCACTTC. This translates into CASSQIETQHF.

This sequence joins TRBV20-1 and TRBJ2-7; either TRBD1 or TRBD2 may supply D (5 bases each). V lost 5 bases to trimming and J lost 5 bases, with 10 bases between them. This CDR3 is 11 amino acids long. CDR1 and CDR2 from the germline V gene are DFQATT and SNEGSKA (reference sequence). DNA for the CDR3: TGCAGTGCTGTGAGGGGCGACGAGCAGTACTTC. This translates into CSAVRGDEQYF.

V gene TRBV5-1 combines with J gene TRBJ1-5, with D unresolved. Germline V gene data show CDR1 as SGHRS and CDR2 as YFSETQ. The V and J ends lost 0 bases and 4 bases respectively, with 5 bases between them. This CDR3 region has 13 residues. The CDR3 sequence is CASSLDANQPQHF. The DNA for the CDR3 is TGCGCCAGCAGCTTGGACGCAAATCAGCCCCAGCATTTT. The full variable domain, rest sourced from reference TRBV5-1 and TRBJ1-5, is KAGVTQTPRYLIKTRGQQVTLSCSPISGHRSVSWYQQTPGQGLQFLFEYFSETQRNKGNFPGRFSGRQFSNSRSEMNVSTLELGDSALYLCASSLDANQPQHFGDGTRLSIL.